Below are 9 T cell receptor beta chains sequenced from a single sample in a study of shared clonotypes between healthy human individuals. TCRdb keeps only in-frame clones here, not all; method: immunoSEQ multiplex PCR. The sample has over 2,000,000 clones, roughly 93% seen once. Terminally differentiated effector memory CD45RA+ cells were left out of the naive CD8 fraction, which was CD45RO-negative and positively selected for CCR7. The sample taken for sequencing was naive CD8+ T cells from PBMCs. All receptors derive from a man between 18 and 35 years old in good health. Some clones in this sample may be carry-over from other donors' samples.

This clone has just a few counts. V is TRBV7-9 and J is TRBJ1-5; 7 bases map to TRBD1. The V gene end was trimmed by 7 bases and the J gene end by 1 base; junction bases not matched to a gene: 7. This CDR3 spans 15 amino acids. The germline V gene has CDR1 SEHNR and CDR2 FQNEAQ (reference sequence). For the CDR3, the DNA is TGTGCCAGCATGGAAGGGGGCATGAGCAATCAGCCCCAGCATTTT. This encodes CASMEGGMSNQPQHF.

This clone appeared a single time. CDR3 loop: CASSLKREWSYEQYF. The CDR3 DNA reads as TGTGCCAGCAGCTTGAAGCGGGAGTGGTCCTACGAGCAGTACTTC. The gene calls are TRBV5-4 and TRBJ2-7; 8 positions agree with TRBD2. The CDR3 is 15 amino acids. Germline CDR1 SGHNT, CDR2 YYREEE (reference sequence). Unmatched junction bases numbered 4, after V lost 1 base and J lost 1 base.

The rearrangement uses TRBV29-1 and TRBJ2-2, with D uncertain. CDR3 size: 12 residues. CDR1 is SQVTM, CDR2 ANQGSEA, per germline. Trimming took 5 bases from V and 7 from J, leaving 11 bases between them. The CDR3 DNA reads TGCAGCGTTTTTACAATGGGCGGGGAGCTGTTTTTT. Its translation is CSVFTMGGELFF.

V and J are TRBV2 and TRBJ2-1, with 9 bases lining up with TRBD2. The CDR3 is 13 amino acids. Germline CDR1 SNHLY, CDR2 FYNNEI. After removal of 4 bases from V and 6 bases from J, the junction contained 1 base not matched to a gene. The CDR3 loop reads CASSVGLANEQFF. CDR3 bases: TGTGCCAGCAGTGTGGGACTAGCCAATGAGCAGTTCTTC.

The CDR3 protein is CASSIRDRANEQYF. In DNA form, the CDR3 reads TGTGCCAGTAGTATAAGAGACAGGGCAAACGAGCAGTACTTC. The genes are TRBV19 and TRBJ2-7, with 7 bases matching TRBD1. The CDR3 contains 14 residues. J was trimmed by 5 bases and V by 2 bases; bases with no gene match: 6. Germline V gene data show CDR1 as LNHDA and CDR2 as SQIVND (reference sequence). Full variable domain (missing parts from reference TRBV19 and TRBJ2-7): DGGITQSPKYLFRKEGQNVTLSCEQNLNHDAMYWYRQDPGQGLRLIYYSQIVNDFQKGDIAEGYSVSREKKESFPLTVTSAQKNPTAFYLCASSIRDRANEQYFGPGTRLTVT.

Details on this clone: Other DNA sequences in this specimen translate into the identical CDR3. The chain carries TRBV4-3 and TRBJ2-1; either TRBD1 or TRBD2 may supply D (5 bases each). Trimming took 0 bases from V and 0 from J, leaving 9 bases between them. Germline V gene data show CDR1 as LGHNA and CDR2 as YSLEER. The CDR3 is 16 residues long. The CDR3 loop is CASSQDRGGSYNEQFF. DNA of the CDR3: TGCGCCAGCAGCCAAGATCGGGGCGGCTCCTACAATGAGCAGTTCTTC.

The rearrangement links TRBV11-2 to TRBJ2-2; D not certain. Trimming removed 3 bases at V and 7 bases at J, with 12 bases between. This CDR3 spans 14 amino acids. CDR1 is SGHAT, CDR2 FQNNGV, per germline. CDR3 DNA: TGTGCCAGCAGCTTTTTGGCCCTTGGCGGGGAGCTGTTTTTT. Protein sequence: CASSFLALGGELFF.

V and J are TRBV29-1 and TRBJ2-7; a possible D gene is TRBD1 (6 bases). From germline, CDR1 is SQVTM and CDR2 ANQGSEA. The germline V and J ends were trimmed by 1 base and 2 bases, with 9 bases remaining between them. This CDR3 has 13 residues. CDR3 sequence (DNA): TGCAGCGTTGAAGGGACAGCACCCTACGAGCAGTACTTC. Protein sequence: CSVEGTAPYEQYF.

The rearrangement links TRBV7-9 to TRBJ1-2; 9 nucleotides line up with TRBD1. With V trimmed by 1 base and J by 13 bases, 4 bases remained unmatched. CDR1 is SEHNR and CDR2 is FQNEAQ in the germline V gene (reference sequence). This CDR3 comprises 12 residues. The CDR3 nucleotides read TGTGCCAGCAGCTTAGAGGGACAGGGCCTCACCTTC. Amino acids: CASSLEGQGLTF.